The T cell receptor (beta chain) described here comes from a study of shared clonotypes between healthy human individuals. Background on the study: Donor composition was a couple of women and three men, aged 18 to 49. Each donor's CD4 naive and CD4 memory cells filled three plates apiece, CD8 naive two, and CD8 memory one.

Germline loops: CDR1 SGHVS, CDR2 FQNEAQ. V gave up 4 bases and J gave up 6 bases, with 18 bases separating them. The CDR3 consists of 16 residues. Several immunoSEQ plates received, in even portions, the genomic DNA of each subset. The repertoire was sequenced with immunoSEQ multiplex PCR; TCRdb's copy has only in-frame clones and lacks some. The table lists 550,000 to 700,000 clones, 73% of them singletons. The sample comprised memory CD4+ T cells sorted from blood. As to subset: CD45RA-negative fraction. The V call is TRBV7-8, the J call TRBJ2-2; possible D gene TRBD2, 7 bases. The receptor comes from a woman aged 25 to 39 in good health. CDR3: CASSSRRQAGAGELFF. The DNA for the CDR3 is TGTGCCAGCAGCTCCCGCCGACAGGCGGGGGCCGGGGAGCTGTTTTTT.